A selection of T cell receptor beta chains follows, all from one sample in a study of cytomegalovirus exposure and HLA in healthy donors. Produced via immunoSEQ multiplex PCR; TCRdb's table is partial and in-frame only. The sample has around 89,000 clones, roughly 80% seen once. Sequencing used PBMCs. These receptors all stem from a girl aged 2-15 years in good health and CMV-seropositive. Both conserved end residues are part of each CDR3. A D gene is named only where the DNA matches it firmly. A clone size is listed for some rows: how often the clone was seen (once, few, many), or a class if it is expanded.

J gene: TRBJ2-3; clone size: NA; V gene: TRBV6-1; D gene: TRBD2; CDR3 protein: CASSENLLAGLVTQYF; CDR3 DNA: TGTGCCAGCAGTGAAAACCTGCTAGCGGGTCTCGTTACGCAGTATTTT
J gene: TRBJ1-1; clone size: NA; V gene: TRBV4-1; D gene: NA; CDR3 protein: CASSQRTEAFF; CDR3 DNA: TGCGCCAGCAGCCAACGTACTGAAGCTTTCTTT
J gene: TRBJ1-1; clone size: once; V gene: TRBV27; D gene: NA; CDR3 protein: CASSPGQHEAFF; CDR3 DNA: TGTGCCAGCAGTCCAGGACAGCATGAAGCTTTCTTT
J gene: TRBJ1-1; clone size: NA; V gene: TRBV4-1; D gene: NA; CDR3 protein: CASSQAGNTEAFF; CDR3 DNA: TGCGCCAGCAGCCAAGCGGGGAACACTGAAGCTTTCTTT
J gene: TRBJ2-2; clone size: NA; V gene: TRBV1; D gene: NA; CDR3 protein: CTSSRTSGSTGELFF; CDR3 DNA: TGCACCAGCAGCCGGACTAGCGGGAGCACCGGGGAGCTGTTTTTT
J gene: TRBJ1-4; clone size: NA; V gene: TRBV9; D gene: NA; CDR3 protein: CASSPPEAEKLFF; CDR3 DNA: TGTGCCAGCAGCCCACCGGAGGCTGAAAAACTGTTTTTT
J gene: TRBJ2-5; clone size: NA; V gene: TRBV25-1; D gene: TRBD1; CDR3 protein: CASAGGQGMETQYF; CDR3 DNA: TGTGCCAGCGCCGGAGGACAGGGAATGGAGACCCAGTACTTC
J gene: TRBJ1-5; clone size: NA; V gene: TRBV18; D gene: TRBD1; CDR3 protein: CASSYRGSREQPQHF; CDR3 DNA: TGTGCCAGCTCATACAGGGGGTCTCGTGAGCAGCCCCAGCATTTT
J gene: TRBJ2-1; clone size: NA; V gene: TRBV4-1; D gene: NA; CDR3 protein: CASSQGVYLASKNNEQFF; CDR3 DNA: TGCGCCAGCAGCCAGGGCGTTTATCTAGCTTCTAAAAACAATGAGCAGTTCTTC
J gene: TRBJ2-2; clone size: NA; V gene: TRBV5-1; D gene: TRBD1; CDR3 protein: CASSLPGPGGTGELFF; CDR3 DNA: TGCGCCAGCAGTCTACCGGGACCAGGGGGCACCGGGGAGCTGTTTTTT
J gene: TRBJ2-1; clone size: NA; V gene: TRBV21-1; D gene: NA; CDR3 protein: CASSKELQGSRNEQFF; CDR3 DNA: TGTGCCAGCAGCAAAGAGCTACAGGGGAGTCGCAATGAGCAGTTCTTC
J gene: TRBJ2-5; clone size: NA; V gene: TRBV7-9; D gene: NA; CDR3 protein: CASSRDQARSRLSETQYF; CDR3 DNA: TGTGCCAGCAGCCGAGATCAAGCGCGGTCCCGTTTGTCGGAGACCCAGTACTTC
J gene: TRBJ1-2; clone size: few; V gene: TRBV11-2; D gene: TRBD1; CDR3 protein: CASSSLRMTGGNYGYTF; CDR3 DNA: TGTGCCAGCAGCTCCCTCAGGATGACAGGGGGAAACTATGGCTACACCTTC
J gene: TRBJ2-7; clone size: NA; V gene: TRBV6-6; D gene: TRBD2; CDR3 protein: CASSDIAGSYEQYF; CDR3 DNA: TGTGCCAGCAGTGACATAGCGGGGTCCTACGAGCAGTACTTC
J gene: TRBJ1-1; clone size: NA; V gene: TRBV7-9; D gene: TRBD1; CDR3 protein: CASSSKTGGRAFF; CDR3 DNA: TGTGCCAGCAGCTCCAAGACAGGGGGGAGAGCTTTCTTT
J gene: TRBJ1-2; clone size: NA; V gene: TRBV28; D gene: NA; CDR3 protein: CASSSQGPHRYTF; CDR3 DNA: TGTGCCAGCAGCTCACAGGGTCCACACCGCTACACCTTC
J gene: TRBJ2-7; clone size: NA; V gene: TRBV19; D gene: NA; CDR3 protein: CASSTGKSEQYF; CDR3 DNA: TGTGCCAGTTCCACAGGGAAATCCGAGCAGTACTTC
J gene: TRBJ1-4; clone size: NA; V gene: TRBV30; D gene: NA; CDR3 protein: CAWSTYREGEKLFF; CDR3 DNA: TGTGCCTGGAGCACGTACAGGGAAGGTGAAAAACTGTTTTTT
J gene: TRBJ2-7; clone size: NA; V gene: TRBV6-5; D gene: TRBD2; CDR3 protein: CASSYGAGGPPYEQYF; CDR3 DNA: TGTGCCAGCAGTTACGGTGCGGGAGGGCCCCCCTACGAGCAGTACTTC
J gene: TRBJ2-2; clone size: NA; V gene: TRBV30; D gene: NA; CDR3 protein: CAWSEPGGEVGELFF; CDR3 DNA: TGTGCCTGGAGCGAGCCTGGAGGGGAGGTCGGGGAGCTGTTTTTT
J gene: TRBJ2-7; clone size: NA; V gene: TRBV27; D gene: TRBD2; CDR3 protein: CASSFGLAGVKDEQYF; CDR3 DNA: TGTGCCAGCAGTTTCGGACTAGCGGGAGTTAAGGACGAGCAGTACTTC